This is a list of T cell receptor beta chains from one sample in a study of blood T cell repertoires in COVID-19. Only in-frame clones appear in the TCRdb table, and some are missing; sequencing was by immunoSEQ multiplex PCR. Of more than 70,000 clones listed, approximately 82% are singletons. Specimen: peripheral blood. The receptor source for this set is a woman aged 70 to 79 with acute or convalescent COVID-19. Each CDR3 is given with its conserved first and last residue. The order of the fields is D gene, clone size, J gene, V gene, CDR3 length, CDR3 DNA, CDR3 protein. D genes are given only for firm matches. The size field is filled for only some rows; it gives once, few, many or a size class.

- - TRBJ1-5 TRBV2 15 TGTGCCAGCAGCGAAAACAGGGCGCACTTACAGCCCCAGCATTTT CASSENRAHLQPQHF
TRBD2 few TRBJ2-2 TRBV19 18 TGTGCCAGTAGTAATTTGAGGGCTAGCGGGAGGTTCTCCGGGGAGCTGTTTTTT CASSNLRASGRFSGELFF
- - TRBJ2-7 TRBV28 12 TGTGCCAGCAGACGGTCCTCCTACGAGCAGTACTTC CASRRSSYEQYF
- - TRBJ1-1 TRBV3-1/TRBV3-2 18 TGTGCCAGCAGCCAAAGGCAGGGCGGTTCCGGAGTGAACACTGAAGCTTTCTTT CASSQRQGGSGVNTEAFF
TRBD1 - TRBJ1-2 TRBV5-1 13 TGCGCCAGTGGGACAGGGACCAACTATGGCTACACCTTC CASGTGTNYGYTF
- - TRBJ2-7 TRBV15 13 TGTGCCACCAGCAGAGCCAGTCCCTACGAGCAGTACTTC CATSRASPYEQYF
TRBD2 - TRBJ2-7 TRBV3-1/TRBV3-2 19 TGTGCCAGCAGCCAAGATGAGTGGGGGGCTAGCGGGAGGGTTGGCGAGCAGTACTTC CASSQDEWGASGRVGEQYF
TRBD1 - TRBJ1-2 TRBV3-1/TRBV3-2 17 TGTGCCAGCAGCCCCGGGACAGGGGGCGTTTTAAACTATGGCTACACCTTC CASSPGTGGVLNYGYTF
- - TRBJ2-7 TRBV10-2 15 TGCGCCAGCAGTGACCCCCCGACAGGGACTTACGAGCAGTACTTC CASSDPPTGTYEQYF
- - TRBJ2-7 TRBV6-5 15 TGTGCCAGCAGCCCCCTCCAGGGGGGAACCTACGAGCAGTACTTC CASSPLQGGTYEQYF
TRBD1 - TRBJ2-1 TRBV5-5 16 TGTGCCAGCAGCTACGGACAGGGGGCTTCCTACAATGAGCAGTTCTTC CASSYGQGASYNEQFF
- - TRBJ1-5 TRBV6-2/TRBV6-3 15 TGTGCCAGCAGCCTAGCGGGGGGAGGGAATCAGCCCCAGCATTTT CASSLAGGGNQPQHF
TRBD2 - TRBJ2-2 TRBV10-2 15 TGCGCCAGCAATGGACTAGCGGGAGATACCGGGGAGCTGTTTTTT CASNGLAGDTGELFF
TRBD2 - TRBJ2-5 TRBV3-1/TRBV3-2 16 TGTGCCAGCAGCCAAGGACTAGCGTCGGACCAAGAGACCCAGTACTTC CASSQGLASDQETQYF
TRBD1 - TRBJ2-2 TRBV5-6 14 TGTGCCAGCAGCCTCGGACAGGGCGCCGGGGAGCTGTTTTTT CASSLGQGAGELFF
- - TRBJ1-5 TRBV6-5 14 TGTGCCAGCCTAATTGGGGGGGGAGGACAGCCCCAGCATTTT CASLIGGGGQPQHF
TRBD1 - TRBJ1-2 TRBV3-1/TRBV3-2 17 TGTGCCAGCAGCCAAGATCGGGGACAGGGCATTAACTATGGCTACACCTTC CASSQDRGQGINYGYTF
TRBD1 - TRBJ2-3 TRBV9 17 TGTGCCAGCAGCGCCCAACCGACAGGGGGCGCGGCAGATACGCAGTATTTT CASSAQPTGGAADTQYF
- few TRBJ2-1 TRBV30 13 TGTGCCTGGAGCCCGGGACTTATCAATGAGCAGTTCTTC CAWSPGLINEQFF
- - TRBJ1-1 TRBV13 15 TGTGCCAGCAGCTTAGCGGCAGGGCGGGGGACTGAAGCTTTCTTT CASSLAAGRGTEAFF
TRBD2 - TRBJ2-1 TRBV5-4 17 TGTGCCAGCAGCCCGAGGGGGAGGGCTAGCGGGGGCAATGAGCAGTTCTTC CASSPRGRASGGNEQFF
- - TRBJ1-6 TRBV20-1 14 TGCAGTGCTAGTAACCCAGGGGACAATTCACCCCTCCACTTT CSASNPGDNSPLHF
TRBD2 - TRBJ2-1 TRBV7-8 18 TGTGCCAGCAGCTCCACCGGGACTAGCGGGAGAGCCTACAATGAGCAGTTCTTC CASSSTGTSGRAYNEQFF
- - TRBJ2-5 TRBV29-1 13 TGCAGCGTTGACCAGCCAGGGGAGGAGACCCAGTACTTC CSVDQPGEETQYF
TRBD1 - TRBJ1-2 TRBV27 14 TGTGCCAGCAGAGAACAGGGGTGGAGCAATGGCTACACCTTC CASREQGWSNGYTF
- few TRBJ2-7 TRBV25-1 14 TGTGCCAGCAGTGGGTTCAGCGAACCCTACGAGCAGTACTTC CASSGFSEPYEQYF
- few TRBJ2-1 TRBV2 12 TGTGCCGGGGGACTTGGACTCGCGGAGCAGTTCTTC CAGGLGLAEQFF
- - TRBJ1-5 TRBV5-1 15 TGCGCCAGCAGCTTGGTGGGGGGGAACAATCAGCCCCAGCATTTT CASSLVGGNNQPQHF
TRBD2 few TRBJ2-1 TRBV3-1/TRBV3-2 18 TGTGCCAGCAGCCGCCGGTCGTCGGGACTAGCGGGAGGGTGGGAGCAGTTCTTC CASSRRSSGLAGGWEQFF
- - TRBJ1-1 TRBV10-1 13 TGCGCCAGCAGTGAGCGTTCCGGGGTCGAAGCTTTCTTT CASSERSGVEAFF
TRBD1 - TRBJ1-2 TRBV29-1 15 TGCAGCGTTGAGAGTCGAGACAGGGATATTTTCGGCTACACCTTC CSVESRDRDIFGYTF
TRBD2 - TRBJ2-1 TRBV5-1 15 TGCGCCAGCAGTCTAGCGGCCAACTCCTACAATGAGCAGTTCTTC CASSLAANSYNEQFF
- - TRBJ1-1 TRBV20-1 13 TGCAGTGCTAGTGTTTTCGAGGGAGGCGAAGCTTTCTTT CSASVFEGGEAFF
- - TRBJ1-6 TRBV19 13 TGTGCCAGTAGATACGGGGAAAGGGCACCCCTCCACTTT CASRYGERAPLHF
TRBD2 - TRBJ2-1 TRBV2 20 TGTGCCAGCAGTGAAGGAAGTAGCGGGAGAAGTCCAGGAGACGACAATGAGCAGTTCTTC CASSEGSSGRSPGDDNEQFF
TRBD1 - TRBJ1-1 TRBV19 14 TGTGCCAGTAGTGAACAGACAGGGGGTTTTGAAGCTTTCTTT CASSEQTGGFEAFF
- - TRBJ1-1 TRBV6-1 14 TGTGCCAGCAGTGAAGTTTACGGGAACACTGAAGCTTTCTTT CASSEVYGNTEAFF
- - TRBJ2-7 TRBV5-1 15 TGCGCCAGCAGCTTGGGTACAGGAGTCTTCTACGAGCAGTACTTC CASSLGTGVFYEQYF
TRBD1 - TRBJ1-3 TRBV2 14 TGTGCCAGCAGTTCAGGGGGCTCCGGAAACACCATATATTTT CASSSGGSGNTIYF
TRBD2 - TRBJ2-5 TRBV5-4 13 TGTGCCAGCAGCCCCCGGGGGGAAGAGACCCAGTACTTC CASSPRGEETQYF
- - TRBJ2-2 TRBV5-1 14 TGCGCCAGCAGCTTGGGAACAGACACCGGGGAGCTGTTTTTT CASSLGTDTGELFF
TRBD1 few TRBJ2-5 TRBV19 14 TGTGCCAGTAGTGCCCGGGACAGGCGAGAGACCCAGTACTTC CASSARDRRETQYF
- - TRBJ2-7 TRBV3-1/TRBV3-2 16 TGTGCCAGCAGCCAAGACGGTGGAGTCCCCACCTACGAGCAGTACTTC CASSQDGGVPTYEQYF
TRBD1 - TRBJ1-5 TRBV27 16 TGTGCCAGCAGTCCTCAGACAGGGGTTAGCAATCAGCCCCAGCATTTT CASSPQTGVSNQPQHF
- - TRBJ1-6 TRBV10-3 13 TGTGCCATCCAGGGGTACGAAAATTCACCCCTCCACTTT CAIQGYENSPLHF
- - TRBJ2-1 TRBV5-1 13 TGCGCCAGCAGCTTAGCGGGCCCTAATGAGCAGTTCTTC CASSLAGPNEQFF